The 30 T cell receptor beta chains listed next were all sequenced from one sample in a study of beta chain features in type 1 diabetes. Investigators reverse transcribed all isolated RNA, so they sequenced expressed TCRB transcripts. TCRdb's table, derived via immunoSEQ multiplex PCR, lists solely in-frame clones and lacks some. The sample has hundreds of thousands of clones, over 25% seen once. The specimen was naive CD4+ T cells from blood. All receptors come from a young man in good health.

The V call is TRBV19, the J call TRBJ2-1; 14 bases line up with TRBD2. There are 19 residues in the CDR3. Germline assignment: CDR1 LNHDA and CDR2 SQIVND (reference sequence). V was pared by 4 bases and J by 1 base, with 9 bases of the junction left unmatched. CDR3 nucleotides: TGTGCCAGTAGTAGCTTGACTAGCGGGAGGGCAGGGTCCTACAATGAGCAGTTCTTC. It yields the protein CASSSLTSGRAGSYNEQFF.

The chain combines TRBV28 with TRBJ2-7; TRBD1 or TRBD2 may be the D gene (5 bases each). The V and J ends lost 2 bases and 0 bases respectively, with 14 bases between them. CDR1 and CDR2 from the germline V gene are MDHEN and SYDVKM. The CDR3 has 16 residues. The CDR3 coding sequence is TGTGCCAGCAGTTTAACAAGAGGGGCGAGCTCCTACGAGCAGTACTTC. Its protein product is CASSLTRGASSYEQYF. The full variable domain, rest sourced from reference TRBV28 and TRBJ2-7, is DVKVTQSSRYLVKRTGEKVFLECVQDMDHENMFWYRQDPGLGLRLIYFSYDVKMKEKGDIPEGYSVSREKKERFSLILESASTNQTSMYLCASSLTRGASSYEQYFGPGTRLTVT.

The rearrangement joins TRBV10-3 to TRBJ1-1, with TRBD1 as a possible D gene (5 bases). Between the trimmed V and J ends, which lost 11 bases and 4 bases, there was a span of 17 bases. The CDR3 has 13 amino acids. Germline CDR1 and CDR2: ENHRY and SYGVKD. The CDR3 region is CASKEGIRTEAFF. The CDR3 coding sequence is TGTGCCTCCAAGGAGGGGATCCGCACTGAAGCTTTCTTT.

This chain uses TRBV10-3 with TRBJ2-7; D uncertain. V shed 7 bases and J shed 2 bases, with 6 bases lying between them. Germline CDR1 is ENHRY and CDR2 is SYGVKD. The CDR3 length is 11 residues. The chain's CDR3 is CAITSTYEQYF. The CDR3, as DNA: TGTGCCATCACGAGTACCTACGAGCAGTACTTC.

This clone appeared a few times. This chain's CDR3 is CSVGGGTSAMYNEQFF. The CDR3 DNA reads as TGCAGCGTTGGGGGAGGGACTAGCGCGATGTACAATGAGCAGTTCTTC. The gene calls are TRBV29-1 and TRBJ2-1; the match to TRBD2 covers 10 bases. V was clipped by 4 bases and J by 4 bases; unmatched bases: 10. The CDR3 extends over 16 amino acids. Germline CDR1 SQVTM, CDR2 ANQGSEA.

Concerning this clone itself: The sample has other DNA sequences that encode this CDR3 too. The J gene is TRBJ2-3, the V gene TRBV11-2; D unresolved. CDR1 SGHAT and CDR2 FQNNGV come from the germline V gene. Trimming removed 1 base from V and 0 bases from J, with 5 bases in between. This CDR3 contains 14 residues. The CDR3 loop is CASSLVGSTDTQYF. The DNA for the CDR3 is TGTGCCAGCAGCTTAGTAGGGAGCACAGATACGCAGTATTTT.

This chain joins TRBV30 and TRBJ2-5; tentative D call: TRBD2 (6 bases). The germline CDR1 and CDR2 sequences are GTSNPN and SVGIG (reference sequence). There are 11 residues in the CDR3. CDR3 region: CAGGQGGTQYF. The CDR3 region has the DNA TGTGCTGGAGGGCAGGGAGGGACCCAGTACTTC.

The V and J genes are TRBV2 and TRBJ2-7; TRBD1 aligns across 7 bases. CDR1 is SNHLY, CDR2 FYNNEI, per germline. The J segment lost 6 bases and the V segment lost 7 bases, leaving 15 bases of the junction unmatched. The CDR3 extends over 15 amino acids. As DNA, the CDR3 is TGTGCCAGCACCGAGGGACAGCTCGCTTTGAGCGAGCAGTACTTC. Translated: CASTEGQLALSEQYF. The full variable domain, with the rest looked up from reference TRBV2 and TRBJ2-7, is EPEVTQTPSHQVTQMGQEVILRCVPISNHLYFYWYRQILGQKVEFLVSFYNNEISEKSEIFDDQFSVERPDGSNFTLKIRSTKLEDSAMYFCASTEGQLALSEQYFGPGTRLTVT.

This rearrangement joins TRBV30 to TRBJ2-5; D perhaps matches TRBD2 (5 bases). Trimming took 0 bases from V and 5 from J, leaving 16 bases between them. The CDR3 covers 15 residues. Germline CDR1 reads GTSNPN; CDR2 reads SVGIG (reference sequence). The CDR3 DNA is TGTGCCTGGAGTGTACTGACTAACTCGAGGGAGACCCAGTACTTC. Amino acid sequence: CAWSVLTNSRETQYF.

This clone was seen a handful of times. The chain couples TRBV5-1 to TRBJ1-1, with TRBD1 as a possible D gene (5 bases). Deletions cut 4 bases from V and 1 base from J, with 17 bases between. The germline V gene has CDR1 SGHRS and CDR2 YFSETQ. This CDR3 is 16 amino acids long. CDR3 bases: TGCGCCAGCAGCCCAATCCCGGGACTCCAGAACACTGAAGCTTTCTTT. Translating it yields CASSPIPGLQNTEAFF. The entire variable domain, with the rest obtained from reference TRBV5-1 and TRBJ1-1, is as follows: KAGVTQTPRYLIKTRGQQVTLSCSPISGHRSVSWYQQTPGQGLQFLFEYFSETQRNKGNFPGRFSGRQFSNSRSEMNVSTLELGDSALYLCASSPIPGLQNTEAFFGQGTRLTVV.

The chain combines TRBV7-8 with TRBJ1-5; D might be TRBD1 (6 bases). Trimming pared 3 bases from V and 5 bases from J, leaving 11 bases between. Germline loops: CDR1 SGHVS, CDR2 FQNEAQ. The CDR3 is 14 residues long. The CDR3 loop is CASSFTGSDQPQHF. The CDR3 nucleotides read TGTGCCAGCAGCTTCACAGGGTCGGATCAGCCCCAGCATTTT.

The chain couples TRBV5-1 to TRBJ2-1, with D possibly matching TRBD1 (5 bases). This CDR3 region has 15 residues. Trimming stripped 4 bases from V and 0 bases from J, with 11 bases between. Germline V gives CDR1 SGHRS, CDR2 YFSETQ. Here the CDR3 reads CASSGRDRSYNEQFF. CDR3 coding DNA: TGCGCCAGCAGCGGCAGGGATCGCTCCTACAATGAGCAGTTCTTC.

The rearrangement uses TRBV15 and TRBJ1-2; D not certain. With 5 bases removed from V and 4 bases from J, the gap between germline ends came to 14 bases. The CDR3 is 14 amino acids. The germline gives CDR1 LNHNV, CDR2 YYDKDF (reference sequence). CDR3 DNA: TGTGCCACCAGCGCCCCACTACACGGCTATGGCTACACCTTC. Residues: CATSAPLHGYGYTF.

The sample holds a few counts of this clone. This chain links TRBV4-3 with TRBJ2-7; TRBD2 matches at 12 bases. V gave up 4 bases and J gave up 0 bases; unmatched junction bases: 1. This CDR3 spans 15 amino acids. CDR1 LGHNA and CDR2 YSLEER come from the germline V gene. CDR3 in DNA: TGCGCCAGCAGCCGGGGACTAGCGGGCTCCTACGAGCAGTACTTC. This codes for CASSRGLAGSYEQYF.

V gene TRBV7-2 combines with J gene TRBJ1-2; D is possibly TRBD1 (5 bases). Trimming cost V 4 bases and J 6 bases, with 9 bases left between them. CDR1 is SGHTA and CDR2 is FQGNSA in the germline V gene. The CDR3 extends over 12 amino acids. CDR3 in DNA: TGTGCCAGCAGCTACAGGAATCATGGCTACACCTTC. Its translation is CASSYRNHGYTF.

This chain connects TRBV4-1 to TRBJ2-5; 7 bases map to TRBD1. The CDR3 contains 16 residues. The germline gives CDR1 MGHRA, CDR2 YSYEKL. With 3 bases clipped from V and 0 bases from J, the junction kept 7 bases outside the gene matches. The CDR3 coding sequence is TGCGCCAGCAGCCAGACAAAGGACAGGAACCAAGAGACCCAGTACTTC. This translates into CASSQTKDRNQETQYF.

This clone was detected a few times. The chain couples TRBV29-1 to TRBJ2-7; TRBD2 matches 8 bases. CDR1 and CDR2 from the germline V gene are SQVTM and ANQGSEA. The CDR3 extends over 13 amino acids. Trimming cost V 4 bases and J 4 bases; bases outside gene matches: 6. The CDR3 is CSVGSGALYEQYF. CDR3 nucleotide sequence: TGCAGCGTTGGTAGCGGGGCCCTATACGAGCAGTACTTC.

Only a few counts were recorded for this clone. V is TRBV7-9 and J is TRBJ1-5; D unresolved. Germline assignment: CDR1 SEHNR and CDR2 FQNEAQ (reference sequence). V was pared by 6 bases and J by 3 bases, with 6 bases between. This CDR3 region has 12 residues. The CDR3 coding sequence is TGTGCCAGCAGTCCGGACAATCAGCCCCAGCATTTT. It yields the protein CASSPDNQPQHF.

This clone occurred once. This chain joins TRBV7-9 and TRBJ2-1, with 8 bases fitting TRBD1. This CDR3 comprises 15 residues. J lost 6 bases, V lost 6 bases, and 10 bases had no gene match. In germline, CDR1 is SEHNR, CDR2 FQNEAQ (reference sequence). The CDR3 DNA is TGTGCCAGCAGGGATCACAGGGGGTCCATCAATGAGCAGTTCTTC. Its translation is CASRDHRGSINEQFF.

The chain uses TRBV7-3 and TRBJ2-1; D is possibly TRBD1 (6 bases). There are 16 residues in the CDR3. CDR1 and CDR2 (germline): SGHTA, FQGTGA. Deletions cut 3 bases from V and 2 bases from J, with 14 bases between. CDR3 nucleotide sequence: TGTGCCAGCAGCTTCGGAAGGGACATTGCCTACAATGAGCAGTTCTTC. Amino acid sequence: CASSFGRDIAYNEQFF. The whole variable domain, filled in from reference TRBV7-3 and TRBJ2-1, reads GAGVSQTPSNKVTEKGKYVELRCDPISGHTALYWYRQSLGQGPEFLIYFQGTGAADDSGLPNDRFFAVRPEGSVSTLKIQRTERGDSAVYLCASSFGRDIAYNEQFFGPGTRLTVL.

The chain joins TRBV4-3 to TRBJ2-5; 7 positions agree with TRBD2. Germline values: CDR1 LGHNA, CDR2 YSLEER. The CDR3 sequence is 15 residues long. V was pared by 4 bases and J by 3 bases, with 8 bases of the junction left unmatched. The CDR3 sequence: CASSRLGAGEETQYF. CDR3 sequence (DNA): TGCGCCAGCAGCCGCCTTGGGGCGGGAGAAGAGACCCAGTACTTC.

This clone was observed a few times. The same CDR3 is also encoded by other DNA sequences in this sample. The chain joins TRBV29-1 to TRBJ2-7; perhaps TRBD1 as D (6 bases). V lost 4 bases and J lost 0, with 7 bases in between. Germline V CDR1 and CDR2: SQVTM, ANQGSEA. This CDR3 region has 12 residues. CDR3 nucleotide sequence: TGCAGCGTTGGGGACAACTCCTACGAGCAGTACTTC. Amino acid sequence: CSVGDNSYEQYF.

In this sample, this clone turned up a few times. The chain employs TRBV30 and TRBJ2-5; D unresolved. Deletions cut 0 bases from V and 4 bases from J, with 12 bases between. Per the germline V gene, CDR1 is GTSNPN and CDR2 is SVGIG (reference sequence). This CDR3 spans 14 amino acids. The CDR3 coding sequence is TGTGCCTGGAGTGTGGAAAGGGTTGGAGAGACCCAGTACTTC. Translating gives CAWSVERVGETQYF.

The chain uses TRBV9 and TRBJ2-3; 8 positions agree with TRBD2. CDR3 length: 17 amino acids. Germline V gives CDR1 SGDLS, CDR2 YYNGEE. The J segment lost 1 base and the V segment lost 0 bases, leaving 7 bases of the junction unmatched. CDR3 sequence reads: CASSVAPSGSGTDTQYF. Written as DNA, the CDR3 is TGTGCCAGCAGCGTAGCTCCCAGCGGGAGCGGCACAGATACGCAGTATTTT.

In its sample, this clone was seen a few times. The rearrangement links TRBV25-1 to TRBJ1-4; D remains unclear. The CDR3 runs 15 residues. The V end lost 0 bases, the J end lost 7 bases, and 12 bases lay between the germline ends. Germline CDR1 is MGHDK and CDR2 is SYGVNS. The chain's CDR3 is CASSEYSASFEKLFF. Written as DNA, the CDR3 is TGTGCCAGCAGTGAATATTCGGCGTCATTTGAAAAACTGTTTTTT.

The chain combines TRBV19 with TRBJ2-7, with 7 bases fitting TRBD1. Germline V CDR1 and CDR2: LNHDA, SQIVND (reference sequence). V lost 9 bases, J lost 2 bases, and 7 bases stayed unmatched. This CDR3 contains 13 residues. CDR3 protein: CASRVQGTYEQYF. The CDR3, as DNA: TGTGCCAGCCGTGTACAGGGGACCTACGAGCAGTACTTC.

This clone was seen more than once but under ten times. This chain links TRBV30 with TRBJ1-5; TRBD1 agrees at 7 bases. The CDR3 totals 14 residues. J lost 7 bases, V lost 3 bases, and 9 bases had no gene match. The germline CDR1 and CDR2 sequences are GTSNPN and SVGIG (reference sequence). CDR3 sequence (DNA): TGTGCCTGGAGACAGACAGGGAAACTGCAGCCCCAGCATTTT. Residues: CAWRQTGKLQPQHF.

This clone was counted a few times. CDR3 DNA: TGTGCCAGCAGTGGAGCCGGGACTCCCAACACTGAAGCTTTCTTT. It encodes CASSGAGTPNTEAFF. This chain connects TRBV2 to TRBJ1-1; D is possibly TRBD1 (5 bases). The V and J ends lost 4 bases and 2 bases respectively, with 14 bases between them. The CDR3 sequence is 15 residues long. Germline V gives CDR1 SNHLY, CDR2 FYNNEI.

The gene calls are TRBV5-4 and TRBJ2-1; D uncertain. The germline V gene has CDR1 SGHNT and CDR2 YYREEE (reference sequence). Trimming cost V 0 bases and J 0 bases, with 7 bases left between them. The CDR3 has 15 residues. The CDR3 sequence is CASSLDVSSYNEQFF. The CDR3 DNA is TGTGCCAGCAGCTTGGATGTGAGCTCCTACAATGAGCAGTTCTTC.

Only a few counts were recorded for this clone. V gene TRBV7-9 combines with J gene TRBJ2-5; perhaps TRBD1 as D (6 bases). This CDR3 spans 13 amino acids. V was clipped by 8 bases and J by 2 bases, with 12 bases between them. Germline assignment: CDR1 SEHNR and CDR2 FQNEAQ (reference sequence). CDR3 coding DNA: TGTGCCAGCTGTCGGCAGGGGCAAGAGACCCAGTACTTC. As protein: CASCRQGQETQYF.